The clone carrying this T cell receptor beta chain was recorded a few times. There are 11 residues in the CDR3. Germline V gene data show CDR1 as SGHTA and CDR2 as FQGTGA. The V and J ends lost 6 bases and 12 bases respectively, with 14 bases between them. The sample's time point: sample taken at primary tumor resection. Unsorted tumor, nontumor lung tissue or cryopreserved PBMC supplied the whole RNA. This entry belongs to a study of spatial heterogeneity in lung cancer. TCRdb reanalysed the 5' RACE reads using MiXCR and keeps one entry per CDR3 protein. The sample records roughly 40,000 distinct CDR3 sequences, almost 7% being singletons.

The TCR sequence derives from a female donor with early-stage non-small cell lung cancer. J is TRBJ1-1 and V is TRBV7-3; no reliable D call. The specimen comprised PBMCs, sampled at surgery. The CDR3 bases are TGTGCCAGCAGTACGGCGACGGAAACTTTCTTT. Translating gives CASSTATETFF.